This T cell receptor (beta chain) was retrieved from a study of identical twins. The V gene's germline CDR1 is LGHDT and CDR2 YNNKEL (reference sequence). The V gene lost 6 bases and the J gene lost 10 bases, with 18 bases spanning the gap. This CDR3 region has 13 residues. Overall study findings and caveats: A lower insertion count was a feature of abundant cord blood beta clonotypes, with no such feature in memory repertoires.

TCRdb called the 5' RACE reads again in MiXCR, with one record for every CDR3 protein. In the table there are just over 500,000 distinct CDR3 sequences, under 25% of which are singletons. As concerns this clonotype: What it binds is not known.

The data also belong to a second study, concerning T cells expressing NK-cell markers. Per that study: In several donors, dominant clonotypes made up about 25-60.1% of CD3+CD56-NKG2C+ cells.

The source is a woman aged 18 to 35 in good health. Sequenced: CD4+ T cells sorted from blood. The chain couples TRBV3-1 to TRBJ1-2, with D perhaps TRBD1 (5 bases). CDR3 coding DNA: TGTGCCAGCAGTCAGCGGACCAGGGACCTCTACACCTTC. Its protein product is CASSQRTRDLYTF.